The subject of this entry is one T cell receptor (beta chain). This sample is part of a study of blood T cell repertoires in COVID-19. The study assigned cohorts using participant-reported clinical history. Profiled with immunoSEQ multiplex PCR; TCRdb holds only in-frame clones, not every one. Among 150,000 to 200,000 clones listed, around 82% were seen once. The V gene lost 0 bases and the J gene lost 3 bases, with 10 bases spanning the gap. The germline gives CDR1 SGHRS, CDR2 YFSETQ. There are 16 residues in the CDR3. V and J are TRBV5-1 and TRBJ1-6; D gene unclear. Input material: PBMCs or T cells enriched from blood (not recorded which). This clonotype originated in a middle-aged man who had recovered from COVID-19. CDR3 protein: CASSLAGVLYNSPLHF. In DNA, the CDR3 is TGCGCCAGCAGCTTGGCCGGGGTCCTCTATAATTCACCCCTCCACTTT.